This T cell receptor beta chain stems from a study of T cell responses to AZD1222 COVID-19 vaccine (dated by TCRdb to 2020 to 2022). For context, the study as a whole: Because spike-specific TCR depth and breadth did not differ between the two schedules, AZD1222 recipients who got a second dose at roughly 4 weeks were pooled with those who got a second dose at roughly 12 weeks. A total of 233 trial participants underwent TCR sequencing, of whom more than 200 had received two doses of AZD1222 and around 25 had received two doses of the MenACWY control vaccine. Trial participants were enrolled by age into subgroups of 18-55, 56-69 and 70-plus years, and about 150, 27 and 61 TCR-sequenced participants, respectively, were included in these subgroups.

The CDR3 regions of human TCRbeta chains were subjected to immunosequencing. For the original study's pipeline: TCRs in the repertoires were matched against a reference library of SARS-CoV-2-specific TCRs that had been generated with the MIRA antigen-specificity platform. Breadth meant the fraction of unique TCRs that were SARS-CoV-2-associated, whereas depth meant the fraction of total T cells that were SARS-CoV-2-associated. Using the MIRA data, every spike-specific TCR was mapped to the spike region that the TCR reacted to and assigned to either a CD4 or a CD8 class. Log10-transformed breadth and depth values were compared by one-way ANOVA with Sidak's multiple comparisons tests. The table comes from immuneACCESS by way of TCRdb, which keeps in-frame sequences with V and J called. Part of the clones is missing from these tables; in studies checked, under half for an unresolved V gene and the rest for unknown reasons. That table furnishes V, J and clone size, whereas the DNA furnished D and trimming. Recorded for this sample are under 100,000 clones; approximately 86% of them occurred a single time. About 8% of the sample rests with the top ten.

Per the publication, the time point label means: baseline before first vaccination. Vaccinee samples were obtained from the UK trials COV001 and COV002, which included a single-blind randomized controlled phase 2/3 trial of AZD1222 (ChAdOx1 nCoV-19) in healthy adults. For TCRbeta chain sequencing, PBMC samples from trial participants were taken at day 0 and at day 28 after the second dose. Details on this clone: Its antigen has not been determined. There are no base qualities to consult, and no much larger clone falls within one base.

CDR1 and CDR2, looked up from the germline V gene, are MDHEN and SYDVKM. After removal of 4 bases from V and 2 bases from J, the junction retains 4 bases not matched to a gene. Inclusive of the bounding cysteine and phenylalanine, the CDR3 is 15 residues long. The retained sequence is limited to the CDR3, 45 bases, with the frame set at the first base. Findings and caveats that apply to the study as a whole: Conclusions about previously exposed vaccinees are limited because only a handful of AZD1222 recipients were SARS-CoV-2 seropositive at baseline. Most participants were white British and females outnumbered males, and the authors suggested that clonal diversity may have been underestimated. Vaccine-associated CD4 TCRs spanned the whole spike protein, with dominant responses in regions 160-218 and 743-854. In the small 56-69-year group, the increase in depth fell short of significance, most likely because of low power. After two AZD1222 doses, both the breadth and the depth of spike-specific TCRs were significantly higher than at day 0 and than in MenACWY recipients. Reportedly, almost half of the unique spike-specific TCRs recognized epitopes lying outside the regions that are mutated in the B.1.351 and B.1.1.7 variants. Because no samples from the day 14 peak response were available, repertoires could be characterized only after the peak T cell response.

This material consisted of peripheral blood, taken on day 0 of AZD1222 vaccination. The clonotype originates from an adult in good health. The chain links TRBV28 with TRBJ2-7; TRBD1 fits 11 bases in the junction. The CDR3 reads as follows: CASSSTGQGAYEQYF. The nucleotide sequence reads TGTGCCAGCAGTTCTACGGGACAGGGGGCCTACGAGCAGTACTTC.